The 23 T cell receptor beta chains reported below all come from one sample, sequenced in a study of blood T cell repertoires in COVID-19. The table came from immunoSEQ multiplex PCR; TCRdb's copy has only in-frame clones and leaves some out. The sample yields about 200,000 clones, roughly 89% seen once. The specimen was PBMCs or T cells enriched from blood (not recorded which). These receptor sequences come from a woman in her 30s with acute COVID-19.

CDR3 sequence (DNA): TGTGCCAGCAGCTTAATCGCAGGTAATCAGCCCCAGCATTTT. Residues: CASSLIAGNQPQHF. V usage is TRBV7-2 and J usage is TRBJ1-5; D call uncertain. This CDR3 is built from 14 residues. In germline, CDR1 is SGHTA, CDR2 FQGNSA. Trimming pared 2 bases from V and 4 bases from J, leaving 9 bases between.

This chain joins TRBV7-8 and TRBJ1-1, with D perhaps TRBD1 (5 bases). Germline V gene sequence: CDR1 SGHVS, CDR2 FQNEAQ. Trimming removed 2 bases at V and 1 base at J, with 8 bases between. The CDR3 is 14 amino acids. CDR3 in DNA: TGTGCCAGCAGCTTATCTAGGGGGAACACTGAAGCTTTCTTT. It yields the protein CASSLSRGNTEAFF.

The J gene is TRBJ1-3, the V gene TRBV7-9; D ambiguous. Deletions cut 5 bases from V and 0 bases from J, with 20 bases between. This CDR3 has 18 residues. Germline V CDR1 and CDR2: SEHNR, FQNEAQ (reference sequence). The CDR3 spells CASSDPEESDSSGNTIYF. The CDR3 nucleotides read TGTGCCAGCAGCGATCCCGAGGAGTCAGATAGCTCTGGAAACACCATATATTTT.

The chain uses TRBV5-1 and TRBJ1-6; D is unclear. Per the germline V gene, CDR1 is SGHRS and CDR2 is YFSETQ. The CDR3 contains 16 residues. Deletions cut 0 bases from V and 7 bases from J, with 14 bases between. The CDR3 reads CASSLVGRKSNSPLHF. Written as DNA, the CDR3 is TGCGCCAGCAGCTTGGTCGGGAGGAAGAGCAATTCACCCCTCCACTTT.

V and J are TRBV29-1 and TRBJ1-1; 8 nucleotides agree with TRBD1. CDR3 size: 12 residues. Germline assignment: CDR1 SQVTM and CDR2 ANQGSEA. Losses at the gene ends were 5 bases for V and 7 bases for J; bases not matched to a gene: 6. CDR3 amino acids: CSVHRDRLEAFF. As DNA, the CDR3 is TGCAGCGTTCACCGGGACAGGCTTGAAGCTTTCTTT.

The chain carries TRBV7-2 and TRBJ2-3, with a possible D match to TRBD2 (5 bases). CDR1 SGHTA and CDR2 FQGNSA come from the germline V gene. Trimming removed 1 base at V and 4 bases at J, with 18 bases between. CDR3 length: 17 amino acids. The CDR3 spells CASSLVVGGGGADTQYF. The CDR3 DNA follows: TGTGCCAGCAGCTTAGTAGTGGGCGGAGGTGGCGCAGATACGCAGTATTTT.

V usage is TRBV4-1 and J usage is TRBJ2-1, with 9 bases aligning to TRBD2. Germline CDR1 is MGHRA and CDR2 is YSYEKL. There are 15 residues in the CDR3. Unmatched junction bases numbered 4, after V lost 5 bases and J lost 2 bases. DNA of the CDR3: TGCGCCAGCAGCTATCTAGCGGGGCCCTACAATGAGCAGTTCTTC. It encodes CASSYLAGPYNEQFF.

This clone was recorded once. CDR3 residues: CASSYRSLPLYGYTF. The CDR3 DNA reads as TGTGCCAGCAGTTATCGGTCCCTCCCTCTCTATGGCTACACCTTC. V and J are TRBV28 and TRBJ1-2; the D is unclear. From germline, CDR1 is MDHEN and CDR2 SYDVKM. The CDR3 contains 15 residues. V lost 4 bases, J lost 4 bases, and 16 bases lay in between.

Notes on this clone: Distinct nucleotide sequences in the sample also encode this CDR3. The chain combines TRBV19 with TRBJ1-1, with TRBD1 matching over 9 bases. CDR1 and CDR2 (germline): LNHDA, SQIVND (reference sequence). The CDR3 sequence is 14 residues long. Trimming at V came to 3 bases and at J to 1 base, leaving 0 bases not matched to a gene. The CDR3, as DNA: TGTGCCAGTAGTATGGGACAGGGGAACACTGAAGCTTTCTTT. Translating gives CASSMGQGNTEAFF.

The chain employs TRBV5-1 and TRBJ2-5; perhaps TRBD2 as D (6 bases). Deletions cut 4 bases from V and 3 bases from J, with 13 bases between. CDR3 length equals 14 residues. Germline loops: CDR1 SGHRS, CDR2 YFSETQ. CDR3 nucleotide sequence: TGCGCCAGCAGCCCCGCGGGGAATGAAGAGACCCAGTACTTC. This translates into CASSPAGNEETQYF.

V is TRBV6-2 or TRBV6-3 and J is TRBJ1-1; 10 nucleotides match TRBD1. The CDR3 contains 16 residues. The V gene end was trimmed by 4 bases and the J gene end by 5 bases; junction bases not matched to a gene: 10. CDR1 and CDR2 (germline): MNHEY, SVGEGT. The CDR3 coding sequence is TGTGCCAGCAGTTTCATCCGGGACAGGGGAGGGACTGAAGCTTTCTTT. It specifies CASSFIRDRGGTEAFF.

The chain links TRBV5-4 to TRBJ1-2, with a possible D match to TRBD1 (6 bases). The CDR3 covers 17 residues. Trimming pared 0 bases from V and 4 bases from J, leaving 19 bases between. Germline CDR1 reads SGHNT; CDR2 reads YYREEE (reference sequence). The CDR3 DNA follows: TGTGCCAGCAGCTTGGCCTCGGGAACAGGGAGTCCCTATGGCTACACCTTC. This encodes CASSLASGTGSPYGYTF. Filled out from reference TRBV5-4 and TRBJ1-2, the complete variable domain reads ETGVTQSPTHLIKTRGQQVTLRCSSQSGHNTVSWYQQALGQGPQFIFQYYREEENGRGNFPPRFSGLQFPNYSSELNVNALELDDSALYLCASSLASGTGSPYGYTFGSGTRLTVV.

The rearrangement uses TRBV7-2 and TRBJ1-1; TRBD1 matches at 10 bases. Germline trimming cut 6 bases from V and 5 bases from J; bases unmatched to any gene: 18. The CDR3 spans 18 residues. Germline CDR1 reads SGHTA; CDR2 reads FQGNSA. This chain's CDR3 is CASREIGGQGLSGTEAFF. The CDR3 nucleotides are TGTGCCAGCAGGGAGATTGGGGGACAGGGGCTCTCGGGGACTGAAGCTTTCTTT.

This chain joins TRBV3-1 (or the pseudogene TRBV3-2) and TRBJ2-2; 12 bases line up with TRBD2. Germline values: CDR1 LGHDT, CDR2 YNNKEL (reference sequence). CDR3 length: 17 residues. V gave up 6 bases and J gave up 0 bases; unmatched junction bases: 5. CDR3 amino acids: CASSRTSGDPNTGELFF. The DNA of the CDR3 is TGTGCCAGCAGTCGGACTAGCGGGGACCCGAACACCGGGGAGCTGTTTTTT.

The chain employs TRBV9 and TRBJ1-1; maybe TRBD1 (5 bases). Germline CDR1 and CDR2: SGDLS and YYNGEE. The ends were cut back, 0 bases at V and 0 bases at J, with 6 bases in the middle. CDR3 length: 14 amino acids. The CDR3 loop is CASSVEGLNTEAFF. In DNA, the CDR3 is TGTGCCAGCAGCGTAGAGGGGTTGAACACTGAAGCTTTCTTT.

The rearrangement joins TRBV15 to TRBJ1-5; TRBD1 might be the D (5 bases). The V end lost 8 bases, the J end lost 0 bases, and 23 bases lay between the germline ends. There are 18 residues in the CDR3. CDR1 is LNHNV and CDR2 is YYDKDF in the germline V gene (reference sequence). The CDR3 sequence: CATSASGRAPYSNQPQHF. CDR3 DNA sequence: TGTGCCACCTCCGCCTCCGGCAGGGCGCCCTATAGCAATCAGCCCCAGCATTTT.

This clone was counted once. The chain combines TRBV30 with TRBJ1-3; D gene unclear. The germline gives CDR1 GTSNPN, CDR2 SVGIG (reference sequence). This CDR3 region has 14 residues. Trimming pared 4 bases from V and 0 bases from J, leaving 10 bases between. The CDR3: CAWIDNSSGNTIYF. DNA of the CDR3: TGTGCCTGGATTGACAACTCCTCTGGAAACACCATATATTTT.

V is TRBV7-3 and J is TRBJ1-1; TRBD1 aligns across 8 bases. Germline assignment: CDR1 SGHTA and CDR2 FQGTGA. This CDR3 has 12 residues. Unmatched junction bases numbered 8, after V lost 7 bases and J lost 10 bases. The CDR3 is CASTATGGVAFF. DNA of the CDR3: TGTGCCAGCACCGCCACAGGGGGAGTAGCTTTCTTT.

This chain uses TRBV11-3 with TRBJ1-1; TRBD1 matches 9 bases. This CDR3 contains 15 residues. The ends lost 8 bases at V and 2 bases at J; junction bases unmatched: 9. The V gene's germline CDR1 is SGHNT and CDR2 YENEEA. Here the CDR3 reads CASAPGQGLNTEAFF. For the CDR3, the DNA is TGTGCCAGCGCACCGGGACAGGGACTAAACACTGAAGCTTTCTTT.

The rearrangement uses TRBV11-2 and TRBJ2-1; TRBD1 agrees at 8 bases. Trimming removed 1 base from V and 6 bases from J; junction bases left unmatched: 2. CDR3 length equals 14 residues. The germline CDR1 and CDR2 sequences are SGHAT and FQNNGV. The CDR3 DNA is TGTGCCAGCAGCTTAGGGACAGGGATCAATGAGCAGTTCTTC. Encoded protein: CASSLGTGINEQFF.

The chain has TRBV16 and TRBJ2-7, with D perhaps matching TRBD1 (5 bases). In germline, CDR1 is KGHSY, CDR2 FQNENV. V lost 7 bases to trimming and J lost 2 bases, with 12 bases between them. CDR3 length: 13 residues. The CDR3 nucleotides read TGTGCCAGCAACCAGGGTCGGGCCTACGAGCAGTACTTC. It yields the protein CASNQGRAYEQYF.

The chain combines TRBV7-9 with TRBJ1-1; a possible D gene is TRBD1 (5 bases). Trimming cost V 1 base and J 3 bases, with 6 bases left between them. Germline V gene lookup returns CDR1 SEHNR and CDR2 FQNEAQ (reference sequence). The CDR3 length is 13 residues. The DNA for the CDR3 is TGTGCCAGCAGCTTAGTGACAGACACTGAAGCTTTCTTT. Protein sequence: CASSLVTDTEAFF.

The chain carries TRBV19 and TRBJ1-2; D remains ambiguous. V shed 4 bases and J shed 4 bases, with 16 bases lying between them. CDR1 is LNHDA, CDR2 SQIVND, per germline (reference sequence). There are 15 residues in the CDR3. The CDR3 DNA is TGTGCCAGTAGTACCGCGGGTTACGCGGGCTATGGCTACACCTTC. Protein product: CASSTAGYAGYGYTF.